This T cell receptor beta chain was profiled in a study of regulatory T cells in long-lasting Graves disease. Sample time point: newly diagnosed GD, antithyroid drugs for less than 3 months. PBMC RNA was the source of the TCR library. Germline CDR1 LNHDA, CDR2 SQIVND (reference sequence). Trimming stripped 1 base from V and 2 bases from J, with 8 bases between. The length of the CDR3 is 14 residues. Whole-study results and caveats: The persistent group shared about 2,700 public clonotypes, more than the 950 to 1,000 shared by new patients.

Combining iRepertoire HTBI primers with Arm-PCR of CDR3 regions, the authors built TCR beta libraries. Using its own MiXCR run on the multiplex PCR reads, TCRdb lists one record per CDR3 protein. The table has 350,000 to 550,000 distinct CDR3 sequences, just under 15% seen once. This clonotype was detected only a few times. What it binds is unknown. The sample was also linked to a second study, of T cells in Graves' hyperthyroidism and ophthalmopathy. Turning to that study: Exclusion criteria comprised uncontrolled infection, other autoimmune disease, pregnancy or lactation. A set of HTBI primers served as the primers for a first-round RT-PCR of the TCR CDR3. Most clonotypes that expanded in the thyroid above 0.001 also showed up in blood.

The TCR comes from a woman in her thirties with Graves disease. The sequencing used peripheral blood mononuclear cells (PBMCs), collected at new diagnosis, from a patient treated with antithyroid drugs. The chain is built from TRBV19 and TRBJ1-1, with D unresolved. CDR3 protein: CASSIAGFNTEAFF. CDR3 coding DNA: TGTGCCAGTAGTATAGCGGGTTTTAACACTGAAGCTTTCTTT.